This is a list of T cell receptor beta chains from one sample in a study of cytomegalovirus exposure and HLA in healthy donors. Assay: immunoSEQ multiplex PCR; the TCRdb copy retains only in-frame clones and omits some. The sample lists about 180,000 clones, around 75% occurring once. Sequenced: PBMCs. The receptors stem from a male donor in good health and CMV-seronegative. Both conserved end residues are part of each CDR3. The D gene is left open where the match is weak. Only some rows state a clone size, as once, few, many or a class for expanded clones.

CDR3nt: TGTGCCAGCAGCTCGAGGGAGTACAATGAGCAGTTCTTC; CDR3aa: CASSSREYNEQFF; j_gene: TRBJ2-1; abundance: once; d_gene: -; v_gene: TRBV7-7; len: 13
CDR3nt: TGTGCCAGCAGCGCTGGGAGCTCCTACAATGAGCAGTTCTTC; CDR3aa: CASSAGSSYNEQFF; j_gene: TRBJ2-1; abundance: -; d_gene: -; v_gene: TRBV9; len: 14
CDR3nt: TGTGCCAGCATCAATACAGGGAACCAGCCCCAGCATTTT; CDR3aa: CASINTGNQPQHF; j_gene: TRBJ1-5; abundance: -; d_gene: -; v_gene: TRBV27; len: 13
CDR3nt: TGTGCCTGGAGTAGGGAGACAGGGCGACAGCCCCAGCATTTT; CDR3aa: CAWSRETGRQPQHF; j_gene: TRBJ1-5; abundance: -; d_gene: TRBD1; v_gene: TRBV30; len: 14
CDR3nt: TGTGCCAGCAGTTATAAGGGACAGGGGGGTTATGGCTACACCTTC; CDR3aa: CASSYKGQGGYGYTF; j_gene: TRBJ1-2; abundance: -; d_gene: TRBD1; v_gene: TRBV6-5; len: 15
CDR3nt: TGTGCCAGCAGCCAGACATACCGGGACATAGATTATGGCTACACCTTC; CDR3aa: CASSQTYRDIDYGYTF; j_gene: TRBJ1-2; abundance: -; d_gene: -; v_gene: TRBV4-2; len: 16
CDR3nt: TGTGCCTGGGGGGGCATACAGAACACTGAAGCTTTCTTT; CDR3aa: CAWGGIQNTEAFF; j_gene: TRBJ1-1; abundance: few; d_gene: -; v_gene: TRBV30; len: 13
CDR3nt: TGTGCCAGCAGCGTAGCTGGAACAGGGGGGGGCTACACCTTC; CDR3aa: CASSVAGTGGGYTF; j_gene: TRBJ1-2; abundance: -; d_gene: TRBD1; v_gene: TRBV9; len: 14
CDR3nt: TGCGCCAGCAGCTTGGAGACTGCTCGGAACACTGAAGCTTTCTTT; CDR3aa: CASSLETARNTEAFF; j_gene: TRBJ1-1; abundance: few; d_gene: -; v_gene: TRBV5-1; len: 15
CDR3nt: TGTGCCAGCAGCCTAGCGGGAGCTAGCACAGATACGCAGTATTTT; CDR3aa: CASSLAGASTDTQYF; j_gene: TRBJ2-3; abundance: -; d_gene: TRBD2; v_gene: TRBV5-4; len: 15
CDR3nt: TGTGCCAGCAGTTTACGGGGAAGCTATGGCTACACCTTC; CDR3aa: CASSLRGSYGYTF; j_gene: TRBJ1-2; abundance: -; d_gene: -; v_gene: TRBV27; len: 13
CDR3nt: TGTGCCAGCAGCCCTAGCAGGTCGGGGGCCCAGTACTTC; CDR3aa: CASSPSRSGAQYF; j_gene: TRBJ2-5; abundance: -; d_gene: -; v_gene: TRBV6-5; len: 13
CDR3nt: TGTGCCTGGAGTGTTCTAGGAGGGCTCGAAGAGACCCAGTACTTC; CDR3aa: CAWSVLGGLEETQYF; j_gene: TRBJ2-5; abundance: -; d_gene: -; v_gene: TRBV30; len: 15
CDR3nt: TGTGCCATCAGTGGGTCTAGCGGGCTGAGCTCCTACAATGAGCAGTTCTTC; CDR3aa: CAISGSSGLSSYNEQFF; j_gene: TRBJ2-1; abundance: -; d_gene: TRBD2; v_gene: TRBV10-3; len: 17
CDR3nt: TGTGCCAGCAGCAAACAGGAATATAATTCACCCCTCCACTTT; CDR3aa: CASSKQEYNSPLHF; j_gene: TRBJ1-6; abundance: -; d_gene: -; v_gene: TRBV27; len: 14
CDR3nt: TGTGCCAGCAGCCACCGACAGCCCCAGTCCTACGAGCAGTACTTC; CDR3aa: CASSHRQPQSYEQYF; j_gene: TRBJ2-7; abundance: -; d_gene: -; v_gene: TRBV7-2; len: 15
CDR3nt: TGTGCCAGCAGTGAAGCGGGCGACAGGTTTTACAAGGCCTTTACCCAGTACTTC; CDR3aa: CASSEAGDRFYKAFTQYF; j_gene: TRBJ2-5; abundance: -; d_gene: -; v_gene: TRBV6-1; len: 18
CDR3nt: TGTGCCAGCAGCTTCTCTCCCGCCGGGAGATACAATGAGCAGTTCTTC; CDR3aa: CASSFSPAGRYNEQFF; j_gene: TRBJ2-1; abundance: -; d_gene: -; v_gene: TRBV9; len: 16
CDR3nt: TGTGCCAGCGGACTCGGGGAGGAAGAGACCCAGTACTTC; CDR3aa: CASGLGEEETQYF; j_gene: TRBJ2-5; abundance: -; d_gene: -; v_gene: TRBV6-6; len: 13
CDR3nt: TGCGCCAGCAGCTTGGTTGGACAGGACACTGAAGCTTTCTTT; CDR3aa: CASSLVGQDTEAFF; j_gene: TRBJ1-1; abundance: -; d_gene: TRBD1; v_gene: TRBV5-1; len: 14
CDR3nt: TGTGCCAGTAGTATACTATTGACTGGAAACACCATATATTTT; CDR3aa: CASSILLTGNTIYF; j_gene: TRBJ1-3; abundance: -; d_gene: -; v_gene: TRBV19; len: 14
CDR3nt: TGTGCCAGCAGCCCCAGTTGGGGGGGTACTCAGCCCCAGCATTTT; CDR3aa: CASSPSWGGTQPQHF; j_gene: TRBJ1-5; abundance: -; d_gene: -; v_gene: TRBV9; len: 15
CDR3nt: TGTGCCAGCAGCTTAGGGGGGCTATACGAGCAGTACTTC; CDR3aa: CASSLGGLYEQYF; j_gene: TRBJ2-7; abundance: -; d_gene: -; v_gene: TRBV11-1; len: 13
CDR3nt: TGTGCCAGTAGTATCTTCCAGGGGGCGTACAATGAGCAGTTCTTC; CDR3aa: CASSIFQGAYNEQFF; j_gene: TRBJ2-1; abundance: once; d_gene: TRBD1; v_gene: TRBV19; len: 15
CDR3nt: TGTGCCAGCAGCTATACTCCGGGGGTACAGCCCCAGCATTTT; CDR3aa: CASSYTPGVQPQHF; j_gene: TRBJ1-5; abundance: -; d_gene: -; v_gene: TRBV6-5; len: 14
CDR3nt: TGTGCCACCAGCAGGCCCTTCGGGGACATTCGGGGATATACGCAGTATTTT; CDR3aa: CATSRPFGDIRGYTQYF; j_gene: TRBJ2-3; abundance: -; d_gene: -; v_gene: TRBV15; len: 17
CDR3nt: TGTGCCAGCCATACGCTGGAGCAGAACAATCAGCCCCAGCATTTT; CDR3aa: CASHTLEQNNQPQHF; j_gene: TRBJ1-5; abundance: -; d_gene: -; v_gene: TRBV21-1; len: 15
CDR3nt: TGTGCCAGCAACGACCCGGGGGGGGCGGACACTGAAGCTTTCTTT; CDR3aa: CASNDPGGADTEAFF; j_gene: TRBJ1-1; abundance: -; d_gene: -; v_gene: TRBV27; len: 15
CDR3nt: TGTGCCAGCAGTTTGGGGGCTTCTGGAAACACCATATATTTT; CDR3aa: CASSLGASGNTIYF; j_gene: TRBJ1-3; abundance: -; d_gene: -; v_gene: TRBV6-5; len: 14
CDR3nt: TGTGCCAGCAGCGCCCGGACTAGCGGGAGGGTGGTGGGTGAGCAGTTCTTC; CDR3aa: CASSARTSGRVVGEQFF; j_gene: TRBJ2-1; abundance: -; d_gene: TRBD2; v_gene: TRBV11-2; len: 17
CDR3nt: TGTGCCAGCAGTTCGCAGCAAGAGACCCAGTACTTC; CDR3aa: CASSSQQETQYF; j_gene: TRBJ2-5; abundance: -; d_gene: -; v_gene: TRBV6-5; len: 12
CDR3nt: TGTGCCAGCAGTTATCCGACAGATCAGCCCCAGCATTTT; CDR3aa: CASSYPTDQPQHF; j_gene: TRBJ1-5; abundance: -; d_gene: -; v_gene: TRBV6-5; len: 13
CDR3nt: TGTGCCAGCAACCCTCAGGGGGCTTTGGAGACCCAGTACTTC; CDR3aa: CASNPQGALETQYF; j_gene: TRBJ2-5; abundance: -; d_gene: TRBD1; v_gene: TRBV6-5; len: 14
CDR3nt: TGTGCCAGCAGTTTAGACAGGTTTCAGCCCCAGCATTTT; CDR3aa: CASSLDRFQPQHF; j_gene: TRBJ1-5; abundance: -; d_gene: -; v_gene: TRBV28; len: 13
CDR3nt: TGTGCCAGCAGTTCGCGCGACAGCTGGAAAAACATTCAGTACTTC; CDR3aa: CASSSRDSWKNIQYF; j_gene: TRBJ2-4; abundance: -; d_gene: -; v_gene: TRBV6-5; len: 15
CDR3nt: TGTGCCAGTTCAAGCCTCAACAGGGGTCCAGCTAACTATGGCTACACCTTC; CDR3aa: CASSSLNRGPANYGYTF; j_gene: TRBJ1-2; abundance: -; d_gene: TRBD1; v_gene: TRBV27; len: 17
CDR3nt: TGCAGCGTCGGGACTAATGAGCAGTTCTTC; CDR3aa: CSVGTNEQFF; j_gene: TRBJ2-1; abundance: -; d_gene: -; v_gene: TRBV29-1; len: 10
CDR3nt: TGTGCCTGGAGTCCCCTAACCGGGGAGCTGTTTTTT; CDR3aa: CAWSPLTGELFF; j_gene: TRBJ2-2; abundance: -; d_gene: -; v_gene: TRBV30; len: 12
CDR3nt: TGTGCCAGCAGCTTGGTGGACAGTTTAAACATTCAGTACTTC; CDR3aa: CASSLVDSLNIQYF; j_gene: TRBJ2-4; abundance: -; d_gene: -; v_gene: TRBV5-6; len: 14
CDR3nt: TGTGCCAGCAGCGTAGGAGGTAGCGGGAGCAACGAGCAGTACTTC; CDR3aa: CASSVGGSGSNEQYF; j_gene: TRBJ2-7; abundance: -; d_gene: TRBD2; v_gene: TRBV9; len: 15
CDR3nt: TGTGCTAGTGGTTTCTTGGGACAGAAGAACACCGGGGAGCTGTTTTTT; CDR3aa: CASGFLGQKNTGELFF; j_gene: TRBJ2-2; abundance: -; d_gene: TRBD1; v_gene: TRBV12-5; len: 16
CDR3nt: TGTGCCAGCAGTTTCAGGGGATCCAATCAGCCCCAGCATTTT; CDR3aa: CASSFRGSNQPQHF; j_gene: TRBJ1-5; abundance: -; d_gene: -; v_gene: TRBV27; len: 14
CDR3nt: TGTGCCTACGATCTAATGGGGGGGGAAGCTTTCTTT; CDR3aa: CAYDLMGGEAFF; j_gene: TRBJ1-1; abundance: -; d_gene: -; v_gene: TRBV30; len: 12
CDR3nt: TGTGCCAGCAGTTACTCACTAGCGGGGGAAAACATTCAGTACTTC; CDR3aa: CASSYSLAGENIQYF; j_gene: TRBJ2-4; abundance: -; d_gene: TRBD2; v_gene: TRBV6-5; len: 15
CDR3nt: TGTGCCAGCAGCGTACGAGGAGACCGCTCCTACAATGAGCAGTTCTTC; CDR3aa: CASSVRGDRSYNEQFF; j_gene: TRBJ2-1; abundance: once; d_gene: -; v_gene: TRBV9; len: 16
CDR3nt: TGTGCCTGGAGTGTTTCTACTGACGGGACAGCAGCTTTCTTT; CDR3aa: CAWSVSTDGTAAFF; j_gene: TRBJ1-1; abundance: -; d_gene: TRBD1; v_gene: TRBV30; len: 14
CDR3nt: TGTGCCAGCAGTTACAGCGGCTCTGGAAACACCATATATTTT; CDR3aa: CASSYSGSGNTIYF; j_gene: TRBJ1-3; abundance: once; d_gene: -; v_gene: TRBV28; len: 14
CDR3nt: TGTGCCAGCAGTACCCAGGGGGAGGTCTACGAGCAGTACTTC; CDR3aa: CASSTQGEVYEQYF; j_gene: TRBJ2-7; abundance: -; d_gene: -; v_gene: TRBV28; len: 14
CDR3nt: TGTGCCAGCAGCTTAGGGGGCAGAACCAATCAGCCCCAGCATTTT; CDR3aa: CASSLGGRTNQPQHF; j_gene: TRBJ1-5; abundance: -; d_gene: -; v_gene: TRBV7-8; len: 15
CDR3nt: TGCAGCGTTGAAGAAGGGGCCAGGACGCAGCCTGAAGCTTTCTTT; CDR3aa: CSVEEGARTQPEAFF; j_gene: TRBJ1-1; abundance: -; d_gene: -; v_gene: TRBV29-1; len: 15
CDR3nt: TGCGCCAGCAGCCCAGACAGCTCCTATGGCTACACCTTC; CDR3aa: CASSPDSSYGYTF; j_gene: TRBJ1-2; abundance: -; d_gene: -; v_gene: TRBV5-1; len: 13
CDR3nt: TGTGCCAGCGCGGAATATAGCAATCAGCCCCAGCATTTT; CDR3aa: CASAEYSNQPQHF; j_gene: TRBJ1-5; abundance: -; d_gene: -; v_gene: TRBV6-5; len: 13
CDR3nt: TGTGCCAGCAGCGATACAGGGTTCAATCAGCCCCAGCATTTT; CDR3aa: CASSDTGFNQPQHF; j_gene: TRBJ1-5; abundance: -; d_gene: -; v_gene: TRBV28; len: 14
CDR3nt: TGTGCCTGGAGTGTCGGACACAGAAGTGGCAATCAGCCCCAGCATTTT; CDR3aa: CAWSVGHRSGNQPQHF; j_gene: TRBJ1-5; abundance: -; d_gene: -; v_gene: TRBV30; len: 16
CDR3nt: TGTGCCAGCAGCTCCCGGGACTTAGACTACGAGCAGTACTTC; CDR3aa: CASSSRDLDYEQYF; j_gene: TRBJ2-7; abundance: -; d_gene: -; v_gene: TRBV6-1; len: 14
CDR3nt: TGTGCTAGTGGTCCGTCACGGGTTTGGACTGAAGCTTTCTTT; CDR3aa: CASGPSRVWTEAFF; j_gene: TRBJ1-1; abundance: -; d_gene: -; v_gene: TRBV12-5; len: 14
CDR3nt: TGTGCCAGCAGTGAAGGGGGCATCAGGGTAGGGTTCCTCCACTTT; CDR3aa: CASSEGGIRVGFLHF; j_gene: TRBJ1-6; abundance: -; d_gene: -; v_gene: TRBV6-1; len: 15